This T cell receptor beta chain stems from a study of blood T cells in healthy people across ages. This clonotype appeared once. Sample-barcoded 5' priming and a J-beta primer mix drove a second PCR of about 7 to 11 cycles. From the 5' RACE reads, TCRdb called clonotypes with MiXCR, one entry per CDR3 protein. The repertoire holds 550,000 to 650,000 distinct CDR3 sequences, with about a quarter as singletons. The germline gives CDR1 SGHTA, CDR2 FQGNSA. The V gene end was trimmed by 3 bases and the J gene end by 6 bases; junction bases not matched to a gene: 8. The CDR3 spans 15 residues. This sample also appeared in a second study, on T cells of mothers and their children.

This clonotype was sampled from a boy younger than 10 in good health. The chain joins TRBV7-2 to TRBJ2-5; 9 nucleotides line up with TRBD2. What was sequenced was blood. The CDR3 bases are TGTGCCAGCAGCTTTGCGGGAGGGCCGTCAAAGACCCAGTACTTC. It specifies CASSFAGGPSKTQYF.